The next 31 T cell receptor beta chains were all read from a single sample in a study of blood T cell repertoires in COVID-19. The protocol was immunoSEQ multiplex PCR, while the TCRdb copy is restricted to in-frame clones and leaves out a portion. The data contain fewer than 350,000 clones, roughly 90% of them singletons. What was sequenced was PBMCs or T cells enriched from blood (not recorded which). All receptors derive from a woman between 18 and 29 years old with acute COVID-19.

This rearrangement joins TRBV7-9 to TRBJ2-5; the D is unclear. The CDR3 runs 14 residues. V was shortened by 3 bases and J by 0 bases, with 8 bases between the two germline ends. The germline V gene encodes CDR1 SEHNR and CDR2 FQNEAQ (reference sequence). The CDR3, as DNA: TGTGCCAGCAGCTTCGGGTGGTACCAAGAGACCCAGTACTTC. The encoded protein is CASSFGWYQETQYF.

The chain combines TRBV18 with TRBJ2-3; TRBD2 agrees at 7 bases. This CDR3 spans 19 amino acids. Looked up from germline, CDR1 is KGHSH and CDR2 is LQKENI. V gave up 1 base and J gave up 7 bases; unmatched junction bases: 20. In nucleotides, the CDR3 is TGTGCCAGCTCACCACTAAAAGGGCCTAGCGGACCTTCGGGGAATACGCAGTATTTT. It yields the protein CASSPLKGPSGPSGNTQYF.

V is TRBV18 and J is TRBJ1-2, with 9 bases identical to TRBD1. The germline CDR1 and CDR2 sequences are KGHSH and LQKENI. Trimming at V came to 3 bases and at J to 5 bases, leaving 4 bases not matched to a gene. The CDR3 extends over 14 amino acids. CDR3 loop: CASSPSGQGYGYTF. CDR3 coding DNA: TGTGCCAGCTCACCTTCGGGACAGGGATATGGCTACACCTTC. Full variable domain (remainder filled in from reference TRBV18 and TRBJ1-2): NAGVMQNPRHLVRRRGQEARLRCSPMKGHSHVYWYRQLPEEGLKFMVYLQKENIIDESGMPKERFSAEFPKEGPSILRIQQVVRGDSAAYFCASSPSGQGYGYTFGSGTRLTVV.

The chain couples TRBV4-2 to TRBJ1-3; 11 bases map to TRBD1. The CDR3 is 16 residues long. V was pared by 2 bases and J by 8 bases, with 8 bases of the junction left unmatched. CDR1 LGHNA and CDR2 YNFKEQ come from the germline V gene. The CDR3 loop is CASSQQSRTGGYTIYF. CDR3 bases: TGTGCCAGCAGCCAACAGTCCCGGACAGGGGGCTACACCATATATTTT.

The chain employs TRBV11-2 and TRBJ2-3, with D possibly being TRBD1 (6 bases). With 6 bases removed from V and 2 bases from J, the gap between germline ends came to 18 bases. CDR1 is SGHAT, CDR2 FQNNGV, per germline. CDR3 size: 16 residues. The CDR3 reads CASREKTGSTTDTQYF. CDR3 bases: TGTGCCAGCAGAGAAAAGACAGGAAGCACCACAGATACGCAGTATTTT.

Note on this clone: This CDR3 is also generated by other DNA sequences in the sample. V is TRBV10-3 and J is TRBJ2-7; a possible D gene is TRBD2 (6 bases). This CDR3 contains 13 residues. The V gene's germline CDR1 is ENHRY and CDR2 SYGVKD. V lost 4 bases and J 5 bases, leaving 12 bases between the germline ends. The CDR3 loop is CAISASGEDEQYF. CDR3 nucleotide sequence: TGTGCCATCAGTGCTTCGGGGGAAGACGAGCAGTACTTC.

This chain joins TRBV27 and TRBJ2-7; 7 nucleotides align to TRBD1. This CDR3 has 13 amino acids. V dropped 6 bases and J dropped 4; count of bases not matched to a gene: 6. CDR1 and CDR2 from the germline V gene are MNHEY and SMNVEV (reference sequence). The CDR3 DNA reads as TGTGCCAGCAGACAGGGGCCCCAATACGAGCAGTACTTC. Translation gives CASRQGPQYEQYF.

The V gene is TRBV24-1, the J gene TRBJ1-1; the D gene is possibly TRBD1 (5 bases). The CDR3 extends over 13 amino acids. Germline V gene sequence: CDR1 KGHDR, CDR2 SFDVKD. The V end was cut by 7 bases, the J end by 9 bases, with 17 bases between. The CDR3 spells CATRGGTATQAFF. CDR3 nucleotide sequence: TGTGCCACCAGGGGGGGGACTGCGACCCAAGCTTTCTTT.

The chain combines TRBV19 with TRBJ2-1; 11 bases are a match to TRBD2. The CDR3 runs to 17 residues. Germline loops: CDR1 LNHDA, CDR2 SQIVND (reference sequence). Trimming removed 3 bases from V and 2 bases from J; junction bases left unmatched: 6. CDR3 coding DNA: TGTGCCAGTAGTATTCGACTAGCGGGAACTCCCTACAATGAGCAGTTCTTC. It codes for CASSIRLAGTPYNEQFF.

This chain joins TRBV29-1 and TRBJ1-2; TRBD1 agrees at 8 bases. The CDR3 consists of 14 residues. Germline V gives CDR1 SQVTM, CDR2 ANQGSEA. J lost 5 bases, V lost 3 bases, and 8 bases had no gene match. CDR3 in amino acids: CSVESTDRGYGYTF. Here the CDR3 DNA reads TGCAGCGTTGAGTCCACAGACAGGGGATATGGCTACACCTTC.

The chain links TRBV13 to TRBJ2-4, with D maybe TRBD2 (5 bases). This CDR3 has 16 amino acids. The ends were cut back, 1 base at V and 3 bases at J, with 13 bases in the middle. Germline-derived CDR1 and CDR2 are PRHDT and FYEKMQ (reference sequence). The CDR3 reads CASSLAGITGKNIQYF. CDR3 sequence (DNA): TGTGCCAGCAGCTTAGCGGGAATAACTGGCAAAAACATTCAGTACTTC.

CDR3 sequence: CASSPGAARNEKLFF. For the CDR3, the DNA is TGCGCCAGCAGCCCTGGAGCAGCCCGTAATGAAAAACTGTTTTTT. V gene TRBV5-1 combines with J gene TRBJ1-4; D is unresolved. Germline lookup yields CDR1 SGHRS and CDR2 YFSETQ. V dropped 4 bases and J dropped 4 bases, with 14 bases sitting between them. This CDR3 contains 15 residues.

The V call is TRBV6-1, the J call TRBJ2-7, with a weak D call TRBD1 (6 bases). The germline V and J ends were trimmed by 2 bases and 2 bases, with 13 bases remaining between them. Germline values: CDR1 MNHNS, CDR2 SASEGT. The CDR3 is made up of 15 amino acids. In DNA, the CDR3 is TGTGCCAGCAGTGAATATGGGGGCCGTACCTACGAGCAGTACTTC. Amino acid sequence: CASSEYGGRTYEQYF.

V usage is TRBV19 and J usage is TRBJ1-1; 11 bases map to TRBD1. This CDR3 region has 17 residues. CDR1 is LNHDA, CDR2 SQIVND, per germline (reference sequence). V lost 6 bases to trimming and J lost 1 base; unmatched junction nucleotides: 10. In DNA form, the CDR3 reads TGTGCCAGTAGGAGTACCCGGGACAGGGGGTGGAACACTGAAGCTTTCTTT. Encoded protein: CASRSTRDRGWNTEAFF.

V usage is TRBV5-3 and J usage is TRBJ2-1, with 11 nucleotides matching TRBD2. TRBV5-3 is classed as an ORF, of uncertain function. V lost 0 bases, J lost 1 base, and 15 bases stayed unmatched. The CDR3 has 21 residues. The CDR3 spells CARSLVGRASGRRVSYNEQFF. CDR3 nucleotide sequence: TGTGCCAGAAGCTTGGTTGGTAGGGCTAGCGGGAGGAGGGTGTCCTACAATGAGCAGTTCTTC.

This chain connects TRBV30 to TRBJ1-2, with a possible D match to TRBD1 (5 bases). V lost 1 base to trimming and J lost 4 bases, with 16 bases between them. Germline-derived CDR1 and CDR2 are GTSNPN and SVGIG (reference sequence). The CDR3 spans 15 residues. This CDR3 reads CAWSGTGTQGYGYTF. The CDR3 nucleotides read TGTGCCTGGAGTGGAACCGGGACTCAGGGCTATGGCTACACCTTC.

For the CDR3, the DNA is TGTGCCAGCAGCCATGCTGGGGCGAGTAACTATGGCTACACCTTC. This sequence encodes CASSHAGASNYGYTF. This chain links TRBV14 with TRBJ1-2, with TRBD1 as a possible D gene (5 bases). With 3 bases removed from V and 1 base from J, the gap between germline ends came to 12 bases. This CDR3 has 15 amino acids. CDR1 SGHDN and CDR2 FVKESK come from the germline V gene.

V gene TRBV4-1 combines with J gene TRBJ2-5; tentative D call: TRBD1 (6 bases). The germline CDR1 and CDR2 sequences are MGHRA and YSYEKL. There are 14 residues in the CDR3. The ends were cut back, 4 bases at V and 5 bases at J, with 14 bases in the middle. The DNA for the CDR3 is TGCGCCAGCAGCCCAGGGGTCTGGTCGGAGACCCAGTACTTC. Translated, it gives CASSPGVWSETQYF.

The rearrangement uses TRBV18 and TRBJ1-6; TRBD1 might be the D (5 bases). V was cut by 6 bases and J by 7 bases, with 13 bases left in between. There are 14 residues in the CDR3. Per germline, CDR1 KGHSH and CDR2 LQKENI. CDR3 nucleotides: TGTGCCAGCTCCCCGGACAACCAGAATTCACCCCTCCACTTT. Residues: CASSPDNQNSPLHF.

The rearrangement joins TRBV7-3 to TRBJ2-1; D gene unclear. The CDR3 loop spans 14 amino acids. Germline CDR1 SGHTA, CDR2 FQGTGA. V dropped 2 bases and J dropped 7 bases, with 12 bases sitting between them. The DNA for the CDR3 is TGTGCCAGCAGCTTATCGTCCGTCTCGAATGAGCAGTTCTTC. This translates into CASSLSSVSNEQFF.

CDR3 nucleotide sequence: TGTGCCAGCAGTCTACAGGGGCCTACAGATACGCAGTATTTT. It yields the protein CASSLQGPTDTQYF. The rearrangement joins TRBV25-1 to TRBJ2-3, with 7 bases that match TRBD1. The CDR3 totals 14 residues. After removal of 5 bases from V and 3 bases from J, the junction contained 5 bases not matched to a gene. Looked up from germline, CDR1 is MGHDK and CDR2 is SYGVNS.

This rearrangement joins TRBV21-1 to TRBJ1-1; the table's D call TRBD1 went unverified against the DNA. TRBV21-1 is labeled a pseudogene. The CDR3 totals 18 residues. CDR3 DNA sequence: TGTGCCAGCAGCAAAGGGTTATCTCCCAGACAGGGTTGGACTGAAGCTTTCTTT. This gives the protein CASSKGLSPRQGWTEAFF.

This clone was seen only a few times. The chain recombines TRBV7-6 with TRBJ2-1, with D possibly TRBD1 on 5 matching bases. CDR1 is SGHVS, CDR2 FNYEAQ, per germline. The germline V and J ends were trimmed by 4 bases and 10 bases, with 11 bases remaining between them. This CDR3 is 12 amino acids long. This CDR3 is CASSSTEREQFF. The CDR3 region has the DNA TGTGCCAGCAGCTCGACAGAAAGAGAGCAGTTCTTC.

The rearrangement links TRBV3-1 (or the pseudogene TRBV3-2) to TRBJ1-1; TRBD1 agrees at 7 bases. The CDR3 runs 14 residues. The V gene's germline CDR1 is LGHDT and CDR2 YNNKEL (reference sequence). V shed 3 bases, J shed 4 bases, and the junction held 5 bases outside the gene matches. The CDR3 DNA sequence: TGTGCCAGCAGCCAGGGGCCAGGGGGCACTGAAGCTTTCTTT. Amino acids: CASSQGPGGTEAFF.

The gene calls are TRBV11-2 and TRBJ2-5, with a possible D match to TRBD2 (5 bases). Germline CDR1 is SGHAT and CDR2 is FQNNGV. The V gene lost 1 base and the J gene lost 5 bases, with 14 bases spanning the gap. The CDR3 consists of 15 residues. The CDR3 nucleotides read TGTGCCAGCAGCTTAGGAGAAAGGACTCAGGAGACCCAGTACTTC. Protein sequence: CASSLGERTQETQYF. The full variable domain, completed using reference TRBV11-2 and TRBJ2-5, is EAGVAQSPRYKIIEKRQSVAFWCNPISGHATLYWYQQILGQGPKLLIQFQNNGVVDDSQLPKDRFSAERLKGVDSTLKIQPAKLEDSAVYLCASSLGERTQETQYFGPGTRLLVL.

V and J are TRBV5-4 and TRBJ2-4, with D possibly being TRBD1 (5 bases). CDR3 size: 16 residues. V lost 0 bases, J lost 5 bases, and 15 bases lay in between. Germline-derived CDR1 and CDR2 are SGHNT and YYREEE (reference sequence). The CDR3, as DNA: TGTGCCAGCAGCTTGGGACAGCGTGGGTCCCAAAACATTCAGTACTTC. Amino acids: CASSLGQRGSQNIQYF.

In this sample, this clone turned up a few times. V usage is TRBV2 and J usage is TRBJ1-1; D possibly corresponds to TRBD1 (6 bases). The CDR3 runs to 15 residues. Germline V gene lookup returns CDR1 SNHLY and CDR2 FYNNEI. Deletions cut 9 bases from V and 0 bases from J, with 17 bases between. CDR3 sequence: CASGDTHTMNTEAFF. CDR3 nucleotides: TGTGCCAGTGGGGACACCCACACCATGAACACTGAAGCTTTCTTT.

The chain joins TRBV5-6 to TRBJ2-7; 7 bases match TRBD2. V lost 0 bases, J lost 4 bases, and 4 bases stayed unmatched. Germline CDR1 reads SGHDT; CDR2 reads YYEEEE. The CDR3 consists of 14 residues. The CDR3: CASSLETSEYEQYF. CDR3 nucleotide sequence: TGTGCCAGCAGCTTGGAAACTAGCGAATACGAGCAGTACTTC.

The chain links TRBV4-1 to TRBJ2-1, with 8 nucleotides matching TRBD2. The CDR3 loop spans 16 amino acids. The ends lost 0 bases at V and 8 bases at J; junction bases unmatched: 9. The germline gives CDR1 MGHRA, CDR2 YSYEKL. CDR3 in amino acids: CASSQEIGRAVDEQFF. In DNA, the CDR3 is TGCGCCAGCAGCCAAGAAATCGGGAGGGCCGTCGATGAGCAGTTCTTC.

This rearrangement joins TRBV27 to TRBJ1-1; the match to TRBD1 covers 7 bases. Per germline, CDR1 MNHEY and CDR2 SMNVEV (reference sequence). The CDR3 totals 14 residues. J lost 0 bases, V lost 6 bases, and 4 bases had no gene match. CDR3 coding DNA: TGTGCCAGCAGAGAGGGACAGATGAACACTGAAGCTTTCTTT. Amino acids: CASREGQMNTEAFF.

The V gene is TRBV11-3, the J gene TRBJ2-2, with 8 bases lining up with TRBD1. Trimming removed 5 bases from V and 7 bases from J; junction bases left unmatched: 6. The CDR3 loop spans 14 amino acids. Germline V gene lookup returns CDR1 SGHNT and CDR2 YENEEA. CDR3 protein: CASSPGGRIGELFF. The CDR3 coding sequence is TGTGCCAGCAGCCCAGGGGGCCGGATCGGGGAGCTGTTTTTT.